These 26 T cell receptor beta chains were sequenced from one sample in a study of blood T cell repertoires in COVID-19. Profiling relied on immunoSEQ multiplex PCR, and the TCRdb table lists in-frame clones only, not all of them. Among over 400,000 clones listed, around nine tenths were seen once. The sequenced sample was peripheral blood. The source is a woman aged 45 to 65 with COVID-19, enrolled during active disease.

This sequence joins TRBV6-1 and TRBJ1-5; D might be TRBD1 (6 bases). There are 14 residues in the CDR3. The germline CDR1 and CDR2 sequences are MNHNS and SASEGT. Trimming took off 1 base at V and 5 bases at J, with 9 bases between the two ends. The CDR3 loop reads CASSEVRQDQPQHF. Written as DNA, the CDR3 is TGTGCCAGCAGTGAAGTGAGACAGGATCAGCCCCAGCATTTT.

This chain links TRBV27 with TRBJ1-5; D is uncertain. The germline V and J ends were trimmed by 7 bases and 7 bases, with 8 bases remaining between them. Germline V CDR1 and CDR2: MNHEY, SMNVEV (reference sequence). This CDR3 region has 11 residues. CDR3 amino acids: CASTGFQPQHF. In DNA, the CDR3 is TGTGCCAGCACGGGGTTCCAGCCCCAGCATTTT.

The chain has TRBV7-2 and TRBJ2-1, with TRBD2 matching over 9 bases. Germline lookup yields CDR1 SGHTA and CDR2 FQGNSA. This CDR3 region has 17 residues. The J segment lost 7 bases and the V segment lost 5 bases, leaving 15 bases of the junction unmatched. The CDR3 coding sequence is TGTGCCAGCAGCCGTTATGTACTCAGCGGGGGGTGGAATGAGCAGTTCTTC. This codes for CASSRYVLSGGWNEQFF.

The rearrangement uses TRBV5-1 and TRBJ2-7, with D perhaps matching TRBD1 (6 bases). Germline V lookup: CDR1 SGHRS, CDR2 YFSETQ. The CDR3 runs 16 residues. V was clipped by 4 bases and J by 3 bases, with 20 bases between them. The CDR3 sequence is CASSPSFDRLNYEQYF. CDR3 in DNA: TGCGCCAGCAGCCCTTCCTTCGACAGGCTAAACTACGAGCAGTACTTC.

The rearrangement links TRBV28 to TRBJ1-5; TRBD1 is a possible D gene (5 bases). V was pared by 3 bases and J by 4 bases, with 10 bases between. The CDR3 loop spans 14 amino acids. CDR1 is MDHEN, CDR2 SYDVKM, per germline. CDR3 nucleotide sequence: TGTGCCAGCAGTTTTAGGGCAGGGAATCAGCCCCAGCATTTT. The encoded protein is CASSFRAGNQPQHF.

V gene TRBV20-1 combines with J gene TRBJ1-2, with D possibly TRBD1 on 5 matching bases. This CDR3 has 14 residues. V shed 3 bases and J shed 5 bases, with 16 bases lying between them. Germline V gene lookup returns CDR1 DFQATT and CDR2 SNEGSKA (reference sequence). CDR3 protein: CSASIGDSEYGYTF. In DNA, the CDR3 is TGCAGTGCTAGTATCGGTGACAGCGAATATGGCTACACCTTC.

The chain employs TRBV10-3 and TRBJ1-1; possibly TRBD1 for D (5 bases). Deletions cut 2 bases from V and 3 bases from J, with 10 bases between. The length of the CDR3 is 14 residues. Germline V gene lookup returns CDR1 ENHRY and CDR2 SYGVKD. The DNA for the CDR3 is TGTGCCATCAGTGAGGGGGCTTTCGACACTGAAGCTTTCTTT. Encoded protein: CAISEGAFDTEAFF.

The genes are TRBV12-5 and TRBJ2-3; D perhaps matches TRBD2 (5 bases). This CDR3 has 13 amino acids. In germline, CDR1 is LGHNT, CDR2 FRNRAP. V dropped 6 bases and J dropped 2 bases, with 9 bases sitting between them. The CDR3 DNA sequence: TGTGCTAGTGGCGGGAAGTTCACAGATACGCAGTATTTT. Amino acid sequence: CASGGKFTDTQYF.

Comment on this clone: The junction departs from germline at one end; a sequencing error may be responsible. The genes are TRBV14 and TRBJ1-3; a possible D gene is TRBD1 (6 bases). This CDR3 comprises 14 residues. Germline V gene sequence: CDR1 SGHDN, CDR2 FVKESK. CDR3 protein: CASSQAGGPDPEHF. The CDR3 DNA is TGTGCCAGCAGCCAAGCGGGGGGGCCCGATCCGGAACATTTT.

This clone was counted between two and nine times. This rearrangement joins TRBV30 to TRBJ1-6; D uncertain. Per the germline V gene, CDR1 is GTSNPN and CDR2 is SVGIG (reference sequence). CDR3 length: 14 amino acids. Trimming took off 1 base at V and 4 bases at J, with 8 bases between the two ends. The CDR3 DNA sequence: TGTGCCTGGAGTGGAGGGATTTATAATTCACCCCTCCACTTT. Translating it yields CAWSGGIYNSPLHF. The whole variable domain, remainder taken from reference TRBV30 and TRBJ1-6, is SQTIHQWPATLVQPVGSPLSLECTVEGTSNPNLYWYRQAAGRGLQLLFYSVGIGQISSEVPQNLSASRPQDRQFILSSKKLLLSDSGFYLCAWSGGIYNSPLHFGNGTRLTVT.

The J gene is TRBJ1-5, the V gene TRBV30; D is unresolved. Trimming cost V 7 bases and J 4 bases, with 17 bases left between them. CDR3 length: 14 amino acids. Germline CDR1 and CDR2: GTSNPN and SVGIG (reference sequence). Here the CDR3 reads CAFNSGNINQPQHF. DNA of the CDR3: TGTGCCTTTAATTCCGGGAACATAAATCAGCCCCAGCATTTT.

The chain carries TRBV9 and TRBJ2-3; TRBD2 matches at 9 bases. After removal of 4 bases from V and 4 bases from J, the junction contained 10 bases not matched to a gene. CDR3 size: 16 residues. Per germline, CDR1 SGDLS and CDR2 YYNGEE. The CDR3 bases are TGTGCCAGCAGCTCAACCGGGACTAGCAGATCAGATACGCAGTATTTT. Translating gives CASSSTGTSRSDTQYF.

The chain carries TRBV7-3 and TRBJ2-3; 12 nucleotides agree with TRBD2. The CDR3 is made up of 16 amino acids. Germline lookup yields CDR1 SGHTA and CDR2 FQGTGA. V lost 4 bases to trimming and J lost 3 bases; unmatched junction nucleotides: 5. In nucleotides, the CDR3 is TGTGCCAGCAGCTCGACTAGCGGGGGTGGTACAGATACGCAGTATTTT. Amino acids: CASSSTSGGGTDTQYF.

Only one count was recorded for this clone. The chain links TRBV27 to TRBJ1-2; 7 nucleotides line up with TRBD1. Germline CDR1 MNHEY, CDR2 SMNVEV (reference sequence). The CDR3 loop spans 14 amino acids. V lost 6 bases to trimming and J lost 2 bases; unmatched junction nucleotides: 6. The CDR3 reads CASRRGQQNYGYTF. CDR3 sequence (DNA): TGTGCCAGCAGAAGGGGGCAGCAAAACTATGGCTACACCTTC.

As regards this clone: At one of its ends the junction is not consistent with the germline gene, which may arise from a read error. This chain links TRBV5-1 with TRBJ2-1, with 8 bases identical to TRBD2. Germline CDR1 reads SGHRS; CDR2 reads YFSETQ. The CDR3 runs 15 residues. CDR3 DNA: TGCGCCAGCAACTTGGGGTTCGGACTAGCCGATGAGCAGTTCTTC. Encoded protein: CASNLGFGLADEQFF.

The chain has TRBV3-1 (or the pseudogene TRBV3-2) and TRBJ1-4, with 8 bases fitting TRBD1. This CDR3 comprises 15 residues. The trim removed 3 bases at V and 8 bases at J, leaving 8 bases unmatched. The V gene's germline CDR1 is LGHDT and CDR2 YNNKEL (reference sequence). As DNA, the CDR3 is TGTGCCAGCAGCCAGGCCCCCAGACAGGGGGAAAAACTGTTTTTT. Translated: CASSQAPRQGEKLFF.

The J gene is TRBJ2-3, the V gene TRBV18, with 11 bases that match TRBD2. V shed 4 bases, J shed 0 bases, and the junction held 3 bases outside the gene matches. Germline V CDR1 and CDR2: KGHSH, LQKENI. This CDR3 is built from 16 residues. The CDR3 bases are TGTGCCAGCTCACAACTAGCGGGGGCCAGCACAGATACGCAGTATTTT. It yields the protein CASSQLAGASTDTQYF.

In nucleotides, the CDR3 is TGTGCCAGCAGCTTCGCGGGGCATGGGTTATATGGCTACACCTTC. Amino acid sequence: CASSFAGHGLYGYTF. This rearrangement joins TRBV5-8 to TRBJ1-2; D is perhaps TRBD1 (5 bases). Trimming took 2 bases from V and 5 from J, leaving 16 bases between them. The CDR3 contains 15 residues. Germline loops: CDR1 SGHTS, CDR2 YDEGEE.

The chain uses TRBV24-1 and TRBJ1-2; TRBD1 is a possible D gene (5 bases). This CDR3 has 12 residues. Germline CDR1 is KGHDR and CDR2 is SFDVKD. V dropped 12 bases and J dropped 6 bases, with 16 bases sitting between them. The CDR3, as DNA: TGTGCCGCCCCCCAGGGCGGGGATGGCTACACCTTC. Protein product: CAAPQGGDGYTF.

In this sample, this clone turned up once. Other DNA sequences in this specimen translate into the identical CDR3. This chain links TRBV29-1 with TRBJ1-2; D ambiguous. This CDR3 region has 12 residues. Germline V gene sequence: CDR1 SQVTM, CDR2 ANQGSEA. The germline V and J ends were trimmed by 3 bases and 3 bases, with 8 bases remaining between them. Written as DNA, the CDR3 is TGCAGCGTTGACGCGGGCTACTATGGCTACACCTTC. Protein sequence: CSVDAGYYGYTF.

The rearrangement joins TRBV10-3 to TRBJ1-2, with TRBD1 matching 7 bases. Germline loops: CDR1 ENHRY, CDR2 SYGVKD. Trimming at V came to 2 bases and at J to 4 bases, leaving 4 bases not matched to a gene. This CDR3 comprises 14 residues. CDR3 nucleotides: TGTGCCATCAGTGAGACAGGGGCGACCTATGGCTACACCTTC. Its translation is CAISETGATYGYTF.

V and J are TRBV30 and TRBJ1-6; TRBD1 aligns across 7 bases. The CDR3 is made up of 13 amino acids. The trim removed 5 bases at V and 9 bases at J, leaving 7 bases unmatched. CDR1 and CDR2 (germline): GTSNPN, SVGIG (reference sequence). CDR3 sequence reads: CAWGTVTSSPLHF. The CDR3 DNA reads TGTGCCTGGGGGACAGTCACCAGTTCACCCCTCCACTTT.

V gene TRBV9 combines with J gene TRBJ2-1, with 11 positions matching TRBD2. V lost 4 bases and J lost 7; bases outside the gene matches: 7. The CDR3 is 15 amino acids. CDR1 and CDR2 from the germline V gene are SGDLS and YYNGEE. The CDR3 region is CASSQDSGGANEQFF. In DNA, the CDR3 is TGTGCCAGCAGCCAAGATAGCGGGGGGGCAAATGAGCAGTTCTTC.

As DNA, the CDR3 is TGCGCCAGCAGCCCGGGTCGCGGGCAGGGGTTCACAGATACGCAGTATTTT. It is translated as CASSPGRGQGFTDTQYF. The rearrangement uses TRBV4-1 and TRBJ2-3; possible D gene TRBD1, 6 bases. The CDR3 is made up of 17 amino acids. CDR1 and CDR2 from the germline V gene are MGHRA and YSYEKL. V gave up 4 bases and J gave up 2 bases, with 19 bases separating them.

The chain is built from TRBV29-1 and TRBJ1-4, with TRBD1 identical over 9 bases. After removal of 7 bases from V and 5 bases from J, the junction contained 5 bases not matched to a gene. The V gene's germline CDR1 is SQVTM and CDR2 ANQGSEA. There are 13 residues in the CDR3. CDR3 nucleotide sequence: TGCAGCGCCGGGACAGGGTTAAATGAAAAACTGTTTTTT. Translation: CSAGTGLNEKLFF.

This clone came up once. The rearrangement joins TRBV30 to TRBJ1-4, with TRBD1 matching 11 bases. From germline, CDR1 is GTSNPN and CDR2 SVGIG (reference sequence). J lost 11 bases, V lost 2 bases, and 4 bases had no gene match. The CDR3 totals 13 residues. CDR3 loop: CAWSSGTGGKLFF. The CDR3 nucleotides are TGTGCCTGGAGTTCAGGGACAGGGGGTAAACTGTTTTTT.